This TCR beta chain appears in the sequencing data of a study of T cell clones after liver transplantation. The CDR3 is made up of 14 amino acids. Germline trimming cut 0 bases from V and 4 bases from J; bases unmatched to any gene: 1. Germline V gives CDR1 GTSNPN, CDR2 SVGIG (reference sequence). The repertoire was sequenced with immunoSEQ multiplex PCR; TCRdb's copy has only in-frame clones and lacks some. The sample carries 9,000 to 9,500 clones, almost 80% recorded once. The sample here was CD8+ T cells from blood, taken at the 22-month timepoint. The TCR was taken from a human patient who received a liver transplant. Some T cells may trace back to the graft donor. The chain links TRBV30 to TRBJ2-7; 12 bases are shared with TRBD1. The CDR3 DNA follows: TGTGCCTGGAGTGTGGGACAGGGGGCTTACGAGCAGTACTTC. Amino acid sequence: CAWSVGQGAYEQYF.